This TCR beta chain was retrieved from a study of PD-1 blockade in classical Hodgkin lymphoma. Sequenced by immunoSEQ multiplex PCR; TCRdb stores in-frame clones only, minus some. The sample lists tens of thousands of clones, roughly 78% occurring once. Broader study findings: Compared with baseline, CD4+ but not CD8+ TCR diversity had risen significantly by C4D1. The authors have not defined what causes the repertoire differences, possibly disease activity or prior therapy. At baseline, newly diagnosed patients reportedly showed less TCR diversity than healthy donors.

Time point defined: cycle 4 day 1 (C4D1), after five to seven weeks of nivolumab. Each patient's relapse followed autologous stem cell transplantation, and brentuximab vedotin exposure varied. The patients, who had relapsed/refractory classical Hodgkin lymphoma, achieved best responses of complete response, partial response or progressive disease. A remark on this clone: Its antigen is undetermined.

CDR3 length equals 13 residues. The germline gives CDR1 LGHNA, CDR2 YNFKEQ. Deletions cut 1 base from V and 3 bases from J, with 6 bases between. The chain recombines TRBV4-2 with TRBJ1-1, with D perhaps matching TRBD1 (5 bases). Specimen: peripheral blood mononuclear cells (PBMCs), collected before the fourth cycle of nivolumab. The receptor comes from a human donor with classical Hodgkin lymphoma. Here the CDR3 reads CASSQGRDTEAFF. In DNA, the CDR3 is TGTGCCAGCAGCCAAGGCAGGGACACTGAAGCTTTCTTT.